This TCR beta chain was observed in a study of OX40 agonist ivuxolimab in advanced cancers. On the study more broadly: The patients received ivuxolimab by intravenous route every 2 weeks at 0.01 to 10 mg/kg. A diagnosis of hepatocellular carcinoma, melanoma, renal cell or head and neck cancer was present in dose-escalation patients.

Clones were sequenced by immunoSEQ multiplex PCR, and TCRdb holds only the in-frame ones, with some missing. The sample includes tens of thousands of clones, 65% to 90% of them seen just once. The V end was cut by 5 bases, the J end by 4 bases, with 21 bases between. Germline V gene sequence: CDR1 SGHAT, CDR2 FQDESV (reference sequence). CDR3 length: 17 amino acids. Study outcomes and limitations: The study found that CD8+ T cells averaged more expanded clones than CD4+.

Concerning this clone: Its specificity is unknown.

The source material was CD4+ or CD8+ T cells sorted from blood, sampled in a trial of the OX40 agonist ivuxolimab. V is TRBV11-1 and J is TRBJ1-3, with D perhaps matching TRBD1 (5 bases). This TCR was recovered from an adult with an advanced solid tumor such as melanoma, head and neck, liver or kidney cancer. CDR3 sequence (DNA): TGTGCCAGCAGCCGGGGAACCGGAGGGGTGGAGGGAAACACCATATATTTT. Amino acid sequence: CASSRGTGGVEGNTIYF.